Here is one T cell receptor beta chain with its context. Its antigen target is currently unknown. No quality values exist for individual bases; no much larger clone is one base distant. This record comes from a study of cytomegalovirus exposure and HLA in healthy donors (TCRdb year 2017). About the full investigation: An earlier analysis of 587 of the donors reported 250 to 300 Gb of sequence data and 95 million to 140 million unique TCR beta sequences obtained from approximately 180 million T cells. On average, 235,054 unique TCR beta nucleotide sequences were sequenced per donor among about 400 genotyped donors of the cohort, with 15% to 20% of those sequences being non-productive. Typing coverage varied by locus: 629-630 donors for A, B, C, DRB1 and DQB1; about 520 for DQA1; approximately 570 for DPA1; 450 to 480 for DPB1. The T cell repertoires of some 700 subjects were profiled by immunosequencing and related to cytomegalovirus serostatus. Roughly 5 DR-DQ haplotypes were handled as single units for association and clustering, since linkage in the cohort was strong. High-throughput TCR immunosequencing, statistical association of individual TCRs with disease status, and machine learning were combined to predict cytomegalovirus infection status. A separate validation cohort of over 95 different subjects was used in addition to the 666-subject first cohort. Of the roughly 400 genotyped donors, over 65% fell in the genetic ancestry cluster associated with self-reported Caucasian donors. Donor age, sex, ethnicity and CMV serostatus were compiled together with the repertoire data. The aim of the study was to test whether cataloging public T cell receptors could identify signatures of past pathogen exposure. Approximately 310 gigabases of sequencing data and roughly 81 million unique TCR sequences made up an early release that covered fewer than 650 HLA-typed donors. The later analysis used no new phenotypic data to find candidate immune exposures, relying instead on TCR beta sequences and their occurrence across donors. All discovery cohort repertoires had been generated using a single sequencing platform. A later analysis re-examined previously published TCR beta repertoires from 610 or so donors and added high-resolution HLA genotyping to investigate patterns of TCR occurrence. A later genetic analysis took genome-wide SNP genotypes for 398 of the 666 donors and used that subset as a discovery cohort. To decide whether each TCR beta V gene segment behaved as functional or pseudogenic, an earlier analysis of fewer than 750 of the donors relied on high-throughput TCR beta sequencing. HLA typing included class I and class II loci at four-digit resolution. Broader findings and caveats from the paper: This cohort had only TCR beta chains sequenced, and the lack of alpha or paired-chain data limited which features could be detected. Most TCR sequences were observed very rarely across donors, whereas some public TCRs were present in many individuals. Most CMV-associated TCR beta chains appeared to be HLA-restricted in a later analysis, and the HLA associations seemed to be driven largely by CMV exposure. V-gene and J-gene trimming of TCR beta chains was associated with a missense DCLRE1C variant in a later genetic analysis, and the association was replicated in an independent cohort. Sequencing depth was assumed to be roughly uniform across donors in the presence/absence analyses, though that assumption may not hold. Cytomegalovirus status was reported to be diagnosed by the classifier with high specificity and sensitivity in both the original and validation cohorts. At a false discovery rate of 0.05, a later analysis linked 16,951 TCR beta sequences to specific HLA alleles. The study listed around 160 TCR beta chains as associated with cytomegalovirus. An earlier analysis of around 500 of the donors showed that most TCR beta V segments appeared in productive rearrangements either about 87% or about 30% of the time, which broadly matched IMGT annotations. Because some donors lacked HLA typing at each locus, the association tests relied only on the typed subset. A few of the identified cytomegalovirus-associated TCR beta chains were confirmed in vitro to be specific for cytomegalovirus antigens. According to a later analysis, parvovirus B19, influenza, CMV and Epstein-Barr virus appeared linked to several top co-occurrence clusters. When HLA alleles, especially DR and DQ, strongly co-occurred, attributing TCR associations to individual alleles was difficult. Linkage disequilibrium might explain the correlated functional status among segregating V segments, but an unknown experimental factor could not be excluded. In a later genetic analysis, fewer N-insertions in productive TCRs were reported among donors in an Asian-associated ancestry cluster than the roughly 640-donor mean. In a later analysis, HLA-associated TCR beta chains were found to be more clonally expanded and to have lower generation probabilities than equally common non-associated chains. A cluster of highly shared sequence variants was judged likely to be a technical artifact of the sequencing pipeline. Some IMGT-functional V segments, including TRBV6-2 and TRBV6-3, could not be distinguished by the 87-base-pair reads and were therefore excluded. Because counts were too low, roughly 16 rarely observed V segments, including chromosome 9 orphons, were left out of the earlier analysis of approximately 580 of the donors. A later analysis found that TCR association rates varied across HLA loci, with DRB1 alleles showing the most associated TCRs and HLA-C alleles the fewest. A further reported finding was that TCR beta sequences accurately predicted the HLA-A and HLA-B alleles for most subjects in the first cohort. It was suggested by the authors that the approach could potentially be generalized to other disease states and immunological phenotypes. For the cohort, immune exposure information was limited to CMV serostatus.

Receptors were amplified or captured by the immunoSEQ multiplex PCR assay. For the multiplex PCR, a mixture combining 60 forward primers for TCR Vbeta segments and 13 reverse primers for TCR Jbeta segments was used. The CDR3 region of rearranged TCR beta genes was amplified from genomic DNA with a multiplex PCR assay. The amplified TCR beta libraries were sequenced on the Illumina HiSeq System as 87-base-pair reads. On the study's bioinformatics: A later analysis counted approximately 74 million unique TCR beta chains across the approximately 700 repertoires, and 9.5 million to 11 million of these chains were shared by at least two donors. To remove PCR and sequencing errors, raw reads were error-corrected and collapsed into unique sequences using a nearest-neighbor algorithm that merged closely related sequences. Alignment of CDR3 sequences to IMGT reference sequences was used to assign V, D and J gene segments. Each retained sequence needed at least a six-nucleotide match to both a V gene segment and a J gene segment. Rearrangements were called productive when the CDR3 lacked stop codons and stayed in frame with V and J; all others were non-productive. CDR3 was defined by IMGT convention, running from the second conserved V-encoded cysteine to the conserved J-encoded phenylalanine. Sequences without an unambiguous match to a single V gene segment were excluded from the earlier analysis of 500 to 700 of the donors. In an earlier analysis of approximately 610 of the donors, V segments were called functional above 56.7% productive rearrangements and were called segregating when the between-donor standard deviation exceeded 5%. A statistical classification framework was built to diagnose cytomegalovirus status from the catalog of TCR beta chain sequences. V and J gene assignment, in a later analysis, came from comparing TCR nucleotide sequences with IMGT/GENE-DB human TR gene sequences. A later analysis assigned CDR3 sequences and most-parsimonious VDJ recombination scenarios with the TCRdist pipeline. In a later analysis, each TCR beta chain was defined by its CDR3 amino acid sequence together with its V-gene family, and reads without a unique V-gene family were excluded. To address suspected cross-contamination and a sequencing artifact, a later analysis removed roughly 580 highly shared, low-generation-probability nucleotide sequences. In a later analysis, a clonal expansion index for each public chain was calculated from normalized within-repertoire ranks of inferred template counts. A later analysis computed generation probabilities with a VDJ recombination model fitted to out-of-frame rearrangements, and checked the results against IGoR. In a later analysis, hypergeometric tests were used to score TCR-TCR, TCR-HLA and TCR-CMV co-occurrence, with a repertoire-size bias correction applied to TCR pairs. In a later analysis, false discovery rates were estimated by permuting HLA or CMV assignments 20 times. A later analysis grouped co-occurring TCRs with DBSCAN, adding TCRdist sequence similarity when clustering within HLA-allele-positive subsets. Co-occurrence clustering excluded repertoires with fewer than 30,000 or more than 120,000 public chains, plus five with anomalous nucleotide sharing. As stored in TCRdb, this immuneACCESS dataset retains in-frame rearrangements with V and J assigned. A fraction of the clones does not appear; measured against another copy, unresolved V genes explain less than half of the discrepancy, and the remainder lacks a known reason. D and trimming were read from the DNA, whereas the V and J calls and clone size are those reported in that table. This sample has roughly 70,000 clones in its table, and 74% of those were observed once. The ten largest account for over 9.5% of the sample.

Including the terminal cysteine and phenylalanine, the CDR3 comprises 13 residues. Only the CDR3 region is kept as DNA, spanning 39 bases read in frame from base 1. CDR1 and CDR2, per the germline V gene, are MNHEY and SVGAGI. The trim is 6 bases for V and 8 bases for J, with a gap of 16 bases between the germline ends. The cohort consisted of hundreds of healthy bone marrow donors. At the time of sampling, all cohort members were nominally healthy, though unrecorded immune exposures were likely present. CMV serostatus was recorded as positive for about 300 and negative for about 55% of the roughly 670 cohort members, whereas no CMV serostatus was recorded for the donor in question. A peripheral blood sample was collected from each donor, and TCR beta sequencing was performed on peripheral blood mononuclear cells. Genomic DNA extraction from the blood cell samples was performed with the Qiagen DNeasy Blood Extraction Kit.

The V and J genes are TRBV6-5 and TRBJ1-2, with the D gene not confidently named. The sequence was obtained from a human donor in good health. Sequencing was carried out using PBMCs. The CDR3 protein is CASSRTREWGYTF. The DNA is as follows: TGTGCCAGCAGCCGCACTAGAGAATGGGGCTACACCTTC.